This T cell receptor beta chain was sequenced in a study of esophageal squamous cell carcinoma under preoperative chemotherapy. Time point defined: before preoperative PTX-NDP chemotherapy. Before surgery, patients were given preoperative paclitaxel-nedaplatin chemotherapy. To note about this clonotype: What it recognizes is unknown.

TCRdb itself ran the PCR reads through MiXCR, one entry per CDR3 protein. The table shows over 14,000 distinct CDR3 sequences, with over 55% occurring only once. Germline assignment: CDR1 MNHEY and CDR2 SVGAGI. The CDR3 sequence is 13 residues long. The ends were cut back, 4 bases at V and 1 base at J, with 5 bases in the middle. Study-wide points: After paclitaxel-nedaplatin, abundant clones were more likely to contract than amplify.

The V gene is TRBV6-5, the J gene TRBJ2-1; D is undetermined. This specimen was acquired from a patient given preoperative chemotherapy. The TCR comes from a human donor with esophageal squamous cell carcinoma. The donor label of this sample is uncertain. As DNA, the CDR3 is TGTGCCAGCAGTTCGCAGTCCTACAATGAGCAGTTCTTC. This translates into CASSSQSYNEQFF.